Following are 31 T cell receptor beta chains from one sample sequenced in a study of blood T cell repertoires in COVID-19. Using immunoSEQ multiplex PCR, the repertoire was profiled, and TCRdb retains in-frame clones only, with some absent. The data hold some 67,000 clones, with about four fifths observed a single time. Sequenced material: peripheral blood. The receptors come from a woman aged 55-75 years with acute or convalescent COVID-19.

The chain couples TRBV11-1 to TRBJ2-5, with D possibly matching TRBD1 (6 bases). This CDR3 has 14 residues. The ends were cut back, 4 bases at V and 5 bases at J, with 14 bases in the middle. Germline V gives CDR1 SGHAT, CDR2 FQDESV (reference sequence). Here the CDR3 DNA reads TGTGCCAGCAGCTCAACAGGGCCCCGGGAGACCCAGTACTTC. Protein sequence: CASSSTGPRETQYF. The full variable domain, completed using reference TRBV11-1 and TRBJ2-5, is EAEVAQSPRYKITEKSQAVAFWCDPISGHATLYWYRQILGQGPELLVQFQDESVVDDSQLPKDRFSAERLKGVDSTLKIQPAELGDSAMYLCASSSTGPRETQYFGPGTRLLVL.

In DNA, the CDR3 is TGCAGCGTTCCGGGACAGGGGACCACATACTATGGCTACACCTTC. This gives the protein CSVPGQGTTYYGYTF. The chain couples TRBV29-1 to TRBJ1-2, with 10 bases fitting TRBD1. This CDR3 region has 15 residues. Germline trimming cut 5 bases from V and 3 bases from J; bases unmatched to any gene: 9. CDR1 and CDR2 (germline): SQVTM, ANQGSEA. The full variable domain, with the rest looked up from reference TRBV29-1 and TRBJ1-2, is SAVISQKPSRDICQRGTSLTIQCQVDSQVTMMFWYRQQPGQSLTLIATANQGSEATYESGFVIDKFPISRPNLTFSTLTVSNMSPEDSSIYLCSVPGQGTTYYGYTFGSGTRLTVV.

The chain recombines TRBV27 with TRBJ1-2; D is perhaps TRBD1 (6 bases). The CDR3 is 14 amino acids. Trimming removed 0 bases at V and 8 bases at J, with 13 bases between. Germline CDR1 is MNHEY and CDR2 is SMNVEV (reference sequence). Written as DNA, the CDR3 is TGTGCCAGCAGTTTATCGATGAGGGGGAACGGCTACACCTTC. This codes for CASSLSMRGNGYTF.

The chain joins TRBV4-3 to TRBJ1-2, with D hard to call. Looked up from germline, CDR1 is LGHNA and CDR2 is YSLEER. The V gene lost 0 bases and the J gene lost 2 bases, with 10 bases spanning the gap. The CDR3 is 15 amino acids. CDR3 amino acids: CASSQDPGGNYGYTF. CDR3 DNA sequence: TGCGCCAGCAGCCAAGATCCAGGAGGGAACTATGGCTACACCTTC.

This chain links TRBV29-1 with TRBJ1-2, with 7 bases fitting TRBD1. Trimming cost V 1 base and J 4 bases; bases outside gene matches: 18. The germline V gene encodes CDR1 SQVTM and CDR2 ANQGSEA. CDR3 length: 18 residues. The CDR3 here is CSVEGSDPFWQGGYGYTF. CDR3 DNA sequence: TGCAGCGTTGAAGGCTCAGACCCCTTCTGGCAGGGGGGCTATGGCTACACCTTC.

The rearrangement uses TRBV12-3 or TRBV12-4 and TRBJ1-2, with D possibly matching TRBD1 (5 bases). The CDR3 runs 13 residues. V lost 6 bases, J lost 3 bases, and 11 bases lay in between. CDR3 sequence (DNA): TGTGCCAGCAGCTGGACAACTGACTATGGCTACACCTTC. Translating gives CASSWTTDYGYTF.

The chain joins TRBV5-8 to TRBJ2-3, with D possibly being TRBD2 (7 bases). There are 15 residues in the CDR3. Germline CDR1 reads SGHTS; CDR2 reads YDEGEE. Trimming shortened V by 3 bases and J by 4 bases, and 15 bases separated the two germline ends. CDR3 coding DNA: TGTGCCAGCAGCTCTCGTCCCGGGGGGCCAGATACGCAGTATTTT. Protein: CASSSRPGGPDTQYF.

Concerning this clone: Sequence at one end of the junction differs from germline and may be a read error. CDR3 region: CASREGNDGYTF. The CDR3 nucleotides are TGTGCCAGCAGGGAGGGTAACGATGGCTACACCTTC. V and J are TRBV5-4 and TRBJ1-2; D not certain. Germline V lookup: CDR1 SGHNT, CDR2 YYREEE (reference sequence). The CDR3 runs to 12 residues.

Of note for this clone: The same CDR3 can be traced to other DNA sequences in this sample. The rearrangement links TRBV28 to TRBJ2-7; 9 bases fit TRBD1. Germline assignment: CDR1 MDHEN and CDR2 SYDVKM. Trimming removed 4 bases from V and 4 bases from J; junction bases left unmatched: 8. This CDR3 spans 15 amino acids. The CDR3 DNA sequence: TGTGCCAGCAGTTCCCCGGGACAGGGTGGATACGAGCAGTACTTC. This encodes CASSSPGQGGYEQYF.

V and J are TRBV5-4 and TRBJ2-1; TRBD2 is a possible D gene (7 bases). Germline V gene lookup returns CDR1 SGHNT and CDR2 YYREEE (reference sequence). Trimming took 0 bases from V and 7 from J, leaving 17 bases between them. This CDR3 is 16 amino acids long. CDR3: CASSLGRGGDENEQFF. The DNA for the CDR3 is TGTGCCAGCAGCTTGGGTAGAGGGGGGGATGAAAATGAGCAGTTCTTC. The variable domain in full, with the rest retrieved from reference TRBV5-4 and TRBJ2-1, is ETGVTQSPTHLIKTRGQQVTLRCSSQSGHNTVSWYQQALGQGPQFIFQYYREEENGRGNFPPRFSGLQFPNYSSELNVNALELDDSALYLCASSLGRGGDENEQFFGPGTRLTVL.

Here the CDR3 reads CASIMDRGNGYTF. CDR3 nucleotides: TGTGCCAGCATAATGGACAGGGGGAATGGCTACACCTTC. The rearrangement uses TRBV2 and TRBJ1-2; 10 nucleotides line up with TRBD1. Germline CDR1 and CDR2: SNHLY and FYNNEI. The CDR3 extends over 13 amino acids. With 7 bases clipped from V and 6 bases from J, the junction kept 5 bases outside the gene matches.

The CDR3 coding sequence is TGTGCCAGCAGCCAGAGGACGGGCGGGATTGGCTACACCTTC. It encodes CASSQRTGGIGYTF. The chain joins TRBV7-9 to TRBJ1-2; D gene uncertain. The CDR3 spans 14 residues. Germline V CDR1 and CDR2: SEHNR, FQNEAQ (reference sequence). The V end lost 5 bases, the J end lost 7 bases, and 17 bases lay between the germline ends.

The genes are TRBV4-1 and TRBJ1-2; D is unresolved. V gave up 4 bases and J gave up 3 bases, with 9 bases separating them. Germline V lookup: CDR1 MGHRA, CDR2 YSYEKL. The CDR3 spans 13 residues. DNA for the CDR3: TGCGCCAGCAGCCTGATAAGCCACTATGGCTACACCTTC. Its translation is CASSLISHYGYTF.

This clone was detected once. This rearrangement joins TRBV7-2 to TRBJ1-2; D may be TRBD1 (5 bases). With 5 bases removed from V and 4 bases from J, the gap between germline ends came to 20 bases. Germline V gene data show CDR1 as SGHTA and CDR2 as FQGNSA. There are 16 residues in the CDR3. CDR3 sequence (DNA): TGTGCCAGCAGCCCTGGCGTGGGCGGGGGACTCTATGGCTACACCTTC. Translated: CASSPGVGGGLYGYTF.

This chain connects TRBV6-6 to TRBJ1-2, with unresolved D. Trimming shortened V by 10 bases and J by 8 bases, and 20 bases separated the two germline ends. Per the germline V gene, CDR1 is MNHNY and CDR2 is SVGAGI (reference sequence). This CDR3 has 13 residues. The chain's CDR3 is CATRQWGEEGYTF. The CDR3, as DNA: TGTGCCACCCGTCAGTGGGGAGAGGAGGGCTACACCTTC.

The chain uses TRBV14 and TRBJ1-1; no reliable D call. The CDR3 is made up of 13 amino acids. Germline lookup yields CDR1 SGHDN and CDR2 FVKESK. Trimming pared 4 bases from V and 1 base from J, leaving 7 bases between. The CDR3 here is CASSLKQNTEAFF. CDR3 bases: TGTGCCAGCAGCCTAAAACAGAACACTGAAGCTTTCTTT.

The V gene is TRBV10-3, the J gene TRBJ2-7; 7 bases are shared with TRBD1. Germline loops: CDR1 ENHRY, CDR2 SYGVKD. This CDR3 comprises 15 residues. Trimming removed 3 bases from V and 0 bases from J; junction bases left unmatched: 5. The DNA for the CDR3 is TGTGCCATCAGTGATACAGGACAGGCCTCCTACGAGCAGTACTTC. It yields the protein CAISDTGQASYEQYF.

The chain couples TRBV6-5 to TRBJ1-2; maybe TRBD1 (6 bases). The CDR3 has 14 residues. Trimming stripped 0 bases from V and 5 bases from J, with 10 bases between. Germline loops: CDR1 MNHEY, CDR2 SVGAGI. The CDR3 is CASSYSTGGYGYTF. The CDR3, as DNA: TGTGCCAGCAGTTACTCGACAGGAGGATATGGCTACACCTTC.

CDR3 in DNA: TGTGCCAGCAGCTCCCGGGGAGACCCAAACTATGGCTACACCTTC. Translated: CASSSRGDPNYGYTF. The chain links TRBV7-9 to TRBJ1-2; D call uncertain. Germline V gene sequence: CDR1 SEHNR, CDR2 FQNEAQ (reference sequence). The CDR3 is made up of 15 amino acids. Trimming stripped 4 bases from V and 2 bases from J, with 14 bases between.

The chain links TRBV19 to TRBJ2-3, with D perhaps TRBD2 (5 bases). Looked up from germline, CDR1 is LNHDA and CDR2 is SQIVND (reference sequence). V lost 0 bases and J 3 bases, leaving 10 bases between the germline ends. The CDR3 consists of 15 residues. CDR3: CASSIDLARTDTQYF. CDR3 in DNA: TGTGCCAGTAGTATAGATTTAGCGAGAACAGATACGCAGTATTTT. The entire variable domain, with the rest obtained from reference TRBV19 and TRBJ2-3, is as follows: DGGITQSPKYLFRKEGQNVTLSCEQNLNHDAMYWYRQDPGQGLRLIYYSQIVNDFQKGDIAEGYSVSREKKESFPLTVTSAQKNPTAFYLCASSIDLARTDTQYFGPGTRLTVL.

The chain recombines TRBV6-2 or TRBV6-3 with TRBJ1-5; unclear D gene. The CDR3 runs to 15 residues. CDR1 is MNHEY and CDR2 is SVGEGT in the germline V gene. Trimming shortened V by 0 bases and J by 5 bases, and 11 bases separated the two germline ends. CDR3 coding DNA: TGTGCCAGCAGTTACTCATACAGCACTGATCAGCCCCAGCATTTT. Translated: CASSYSYSTDQPQHF.

The CDR3 reads CARRSTEAFF. CDR3 nucleotide sequence: TGTGCCAGGCGGAGCACTGAAGCTTTCTTT. J is TRBJ1-1 and V is TRBV11-3; D not resolved. Germline assignment: CDR1 SGHNT and CDR2 YENEEA. This CDR3 comprises 10 residues. V gave up 9 bases and J gave up 4 bases, with 6 bases separating them.

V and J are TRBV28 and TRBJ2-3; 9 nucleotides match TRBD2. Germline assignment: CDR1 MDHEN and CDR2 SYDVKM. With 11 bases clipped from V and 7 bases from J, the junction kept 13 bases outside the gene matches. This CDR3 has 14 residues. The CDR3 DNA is TGTGCCGGAGGCGGGGGGGCCGACCGATATACGCAGTATTTT. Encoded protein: CAGGGGADRYTQYF.

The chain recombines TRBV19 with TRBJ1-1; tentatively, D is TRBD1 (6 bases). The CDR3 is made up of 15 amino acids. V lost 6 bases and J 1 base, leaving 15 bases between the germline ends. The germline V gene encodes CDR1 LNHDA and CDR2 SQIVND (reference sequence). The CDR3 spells CASRDEQGRNTEAFF. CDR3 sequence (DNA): TGTGCCAGTAGGGACGAACAGGGAAGGAACACTGAAGCTTTCTTT. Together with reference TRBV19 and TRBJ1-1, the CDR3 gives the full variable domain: DGGITQSPKYLFRKEGQNVTLSCEQNLNHDAMYWYRQDPGQGLRLIYYSQIVNDFQKGDIAEGYSVSREKKESFPLTVTSAQKNPTAFYLCASRDEQGRNTEAFFGQGTRLTVV.

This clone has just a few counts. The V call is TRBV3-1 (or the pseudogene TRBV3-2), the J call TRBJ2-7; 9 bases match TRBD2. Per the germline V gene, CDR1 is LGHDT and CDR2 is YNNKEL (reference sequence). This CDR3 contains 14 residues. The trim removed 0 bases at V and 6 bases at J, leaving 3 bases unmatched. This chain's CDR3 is CASSQEGLAGEQYF. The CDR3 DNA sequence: TGTGCCAGCAGCCAAGAGGGACTAGCCGGCGAGCAGTACTTC.

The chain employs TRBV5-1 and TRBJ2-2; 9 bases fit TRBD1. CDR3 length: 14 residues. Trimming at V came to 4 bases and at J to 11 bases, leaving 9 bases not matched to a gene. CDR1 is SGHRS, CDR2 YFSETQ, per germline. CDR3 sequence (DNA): TGCGCCAGCAGCCTAAAACAGGGGGCGGGAGAGCTGTTTTTT. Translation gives CASSLKQGAGELFF.

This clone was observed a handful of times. Here the CDR3 reads CASSEGAALQETQYF. CDR3 coding DNA: TGTGCCAGCAGTGAAGGGGCCGCTTTACAAGAGACCCAGTACTTC. The V call is TRBV2, the J call TRBJ2-5, with D unclear. The CDR3 is 15 amino acids. V lost 1 base and J lost 2, with 11 bases in between. CDR1 and CDR2 from the germline V gene are SNHLY and FYNNEI.

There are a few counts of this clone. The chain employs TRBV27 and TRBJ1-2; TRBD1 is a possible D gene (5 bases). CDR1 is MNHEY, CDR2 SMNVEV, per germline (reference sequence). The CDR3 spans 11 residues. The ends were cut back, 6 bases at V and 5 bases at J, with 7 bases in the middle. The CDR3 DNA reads TGTGCCAGCAGGACAGTATATGGCTACACCTTC. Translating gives CASRTVYGYTF.

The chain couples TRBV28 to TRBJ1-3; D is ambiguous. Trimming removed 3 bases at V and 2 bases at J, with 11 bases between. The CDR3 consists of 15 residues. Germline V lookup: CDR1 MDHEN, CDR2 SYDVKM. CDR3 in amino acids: CASSLVPPAGNTIYF. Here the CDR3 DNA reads TGTGCCAGCAGTTTGGTTCCGCCGGCTGGAAACACCATATATTTT.

This CDR3 is CASSLAYNEQFF. CDR3 nucleotide sequence: TGTGCCAGCTCTCTCGCGTACAATGAGCAGTTCTTC. The V and J genes are TRBV18 and TRBJ2-1, with D unclear. V was clipped by 6 bases and J by 4 bases, with 7 bases between them. The CDR3 covers 12 residues. The V gene's germline CDR1 is KGHSH and CDR2 LQKENI.

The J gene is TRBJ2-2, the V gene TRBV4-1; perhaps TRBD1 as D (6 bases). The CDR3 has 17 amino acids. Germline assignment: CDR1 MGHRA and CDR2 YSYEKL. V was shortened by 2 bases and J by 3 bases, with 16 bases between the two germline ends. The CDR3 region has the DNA TGCGCCAGCAGCCAAAGAGAGACAGGTGACCACACCGGGGAGCTGTTTTTT. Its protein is CASSQRETGDHTGELFF.